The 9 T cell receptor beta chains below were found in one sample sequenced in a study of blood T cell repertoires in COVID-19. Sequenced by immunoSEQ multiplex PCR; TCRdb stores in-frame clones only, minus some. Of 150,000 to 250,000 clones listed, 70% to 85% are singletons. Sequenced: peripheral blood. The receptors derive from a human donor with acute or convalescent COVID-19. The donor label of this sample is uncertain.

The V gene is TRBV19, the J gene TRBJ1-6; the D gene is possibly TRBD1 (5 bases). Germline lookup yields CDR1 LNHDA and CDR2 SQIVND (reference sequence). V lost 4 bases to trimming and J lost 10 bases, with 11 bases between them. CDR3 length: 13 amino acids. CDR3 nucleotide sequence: TGTGCCAGTAGTACAGGGTTCAACTCACCCCTCCACTTT. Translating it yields CASSTGFNSPLHF.

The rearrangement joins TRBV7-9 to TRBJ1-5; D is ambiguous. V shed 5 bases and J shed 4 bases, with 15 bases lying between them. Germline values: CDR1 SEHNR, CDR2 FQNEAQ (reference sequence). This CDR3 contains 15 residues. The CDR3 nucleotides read TGTGCCAGCAGCGCACCCCTGGGAGGGAATCAGCCCCAGCATTTT. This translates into CASSAPLGGNQPQHF.

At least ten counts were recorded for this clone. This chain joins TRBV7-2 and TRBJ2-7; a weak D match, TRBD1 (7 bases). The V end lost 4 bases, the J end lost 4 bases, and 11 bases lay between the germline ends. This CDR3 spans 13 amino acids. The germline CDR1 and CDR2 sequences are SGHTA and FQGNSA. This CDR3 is CASSSAGGYEQYF. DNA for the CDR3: TGTGCCAGCAGCTCGGCAGGGGGGTACGAGCAGTACTTC.

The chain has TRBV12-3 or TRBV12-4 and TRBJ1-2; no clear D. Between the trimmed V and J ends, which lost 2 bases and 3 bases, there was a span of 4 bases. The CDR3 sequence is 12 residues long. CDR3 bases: TGTGCCAGCAGTTTATCGGACTATGGCTACACCTTC. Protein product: CASSLSDYGYTF.

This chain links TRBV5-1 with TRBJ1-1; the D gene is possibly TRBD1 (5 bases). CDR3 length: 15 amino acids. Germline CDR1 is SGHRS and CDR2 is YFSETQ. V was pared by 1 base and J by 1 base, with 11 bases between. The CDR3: CASSLRLGENTEAFF. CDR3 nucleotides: TGCGCCAGCAGCTTGAGATTAGGGGAGAACACTGAAGCTTTCTTT.

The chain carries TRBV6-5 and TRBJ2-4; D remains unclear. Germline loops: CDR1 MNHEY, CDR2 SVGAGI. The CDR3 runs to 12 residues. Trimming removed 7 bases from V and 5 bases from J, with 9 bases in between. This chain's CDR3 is CASTPGQNIQYF. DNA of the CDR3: TGTGCCAGCACCCCAGGTCAAAACATTCAGTACTTC.

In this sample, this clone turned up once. The DNA of the CDR3 is TGCGCCAGCAGCTTGGAGGGGACAGGGGGCGCTGGGGCCAACGTCCTGACTTTC. Protein: CASSLEGTGGAGANVLTF. The chain couples TRBV5-1 to TRBJ2-6; TRBD1 matches at 12 bases. The germline gives CDR1 SGHRS, CDR2 YFSETQ. Losses at the gene ends were 0 bases for V and 2 bases for J; bases not matched to a gene: 3. This CDR3 has 18 residues. The variable domain in full, completed from reference TRBV5-1 and TRBJ2-6, reads KAGVTQTPRYLIKTRGQQVTLSCSPISGHRSVSWYQQTPGQGLQFLFEYFSETQRNKGNFPGRFSGRQFSNSRSEMNVSTLELGDSALYLCASSLEGTGGAGANVLTFGAGSRLTVL.

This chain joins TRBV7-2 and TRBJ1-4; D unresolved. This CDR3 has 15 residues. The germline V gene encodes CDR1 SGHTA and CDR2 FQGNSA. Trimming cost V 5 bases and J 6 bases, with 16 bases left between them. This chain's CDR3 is CASSPLPGWDEKLFF. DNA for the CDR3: TGTGCCAGCAGCCCCTTACCGGGGTGGGATGAAAAACTGTTTTTT. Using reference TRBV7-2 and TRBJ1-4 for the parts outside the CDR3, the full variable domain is GAGVSQSPSNKVTEKGKDVELRCDPISGHTALYWYRQSLGQGLEFLIYFQGNSAPDKSGLPSDRFSAERTGGSVSTLTIQRTQQEDSAVYLCASSPLPGWDEKLFFGSGTQLSVL.

The CDR3 region is CATQRPGTSPEQYF. The CDR3 DNA sequence: TGTGCCACTCAGAGGCCCGGGACTAGCCCCGAGCAGTACTTC. V gene TRBV6-5 combines with J gene TRBJ2-7, with 9 bases identical to TRBD2. CDR1 and CDR2 (germline): MNHEY, SVGAGI. Trimming cost V 10 bases and J 6 bases; bases outside gene matches: 13. This CDR3 region has 14 residues.